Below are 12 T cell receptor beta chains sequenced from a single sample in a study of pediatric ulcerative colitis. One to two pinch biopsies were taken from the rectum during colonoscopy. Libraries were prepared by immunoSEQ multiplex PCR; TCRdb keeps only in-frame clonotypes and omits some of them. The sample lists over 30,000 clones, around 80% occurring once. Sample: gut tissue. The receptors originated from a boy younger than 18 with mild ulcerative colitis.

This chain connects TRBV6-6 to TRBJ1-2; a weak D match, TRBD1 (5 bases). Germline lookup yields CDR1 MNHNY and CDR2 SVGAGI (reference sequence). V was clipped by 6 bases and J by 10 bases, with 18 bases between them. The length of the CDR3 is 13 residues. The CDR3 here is CASRPPGRGLYTF. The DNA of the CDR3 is TGTGCCAGCAGGCCCCCGGGACGGGGCCTCTACACCTTC.

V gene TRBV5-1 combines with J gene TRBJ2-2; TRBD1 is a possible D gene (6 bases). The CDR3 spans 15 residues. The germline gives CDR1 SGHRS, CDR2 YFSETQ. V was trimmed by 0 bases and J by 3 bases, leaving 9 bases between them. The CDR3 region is CASSLGDTYTGELFF. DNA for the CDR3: TGCGCCAGCAGCTTGGGGGACACTTACACCGGGGAGCTGTTTTTT.

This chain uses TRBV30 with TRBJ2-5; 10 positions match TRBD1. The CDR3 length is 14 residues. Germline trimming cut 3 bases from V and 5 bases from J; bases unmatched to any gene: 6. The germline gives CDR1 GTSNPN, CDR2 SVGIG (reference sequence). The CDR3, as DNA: TGTGCCTGGAGACTGACAGGGGGCATTGAGACCCAGTACTTC. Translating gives CAWRLTGGIETQYF.

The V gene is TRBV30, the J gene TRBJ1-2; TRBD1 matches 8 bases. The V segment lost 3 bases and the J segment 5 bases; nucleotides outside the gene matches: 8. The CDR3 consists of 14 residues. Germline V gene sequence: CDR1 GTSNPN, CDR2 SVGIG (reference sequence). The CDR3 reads CAWSSGQGAYGYTF. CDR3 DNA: TGTGCCTGGAGCTCGGGGCAGGGGGCTTATGGCTACACCTTC.

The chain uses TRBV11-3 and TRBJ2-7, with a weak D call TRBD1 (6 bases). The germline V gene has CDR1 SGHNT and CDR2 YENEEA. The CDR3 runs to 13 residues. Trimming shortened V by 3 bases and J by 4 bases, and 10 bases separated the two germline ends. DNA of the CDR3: TGTGCCAGCAGCTTTCCAGGGGTGTACGAGCAGTACTTC. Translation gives CASSFPGVYEQYF.

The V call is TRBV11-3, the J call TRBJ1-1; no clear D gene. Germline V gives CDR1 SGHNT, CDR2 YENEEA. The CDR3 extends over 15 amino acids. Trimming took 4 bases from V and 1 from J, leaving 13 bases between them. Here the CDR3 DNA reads TGTGCCAGCAGCTCCCCTCAACGGCGGAACACTGAAGCTTTCTTT. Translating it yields CASSSPQRRNTEAFF.

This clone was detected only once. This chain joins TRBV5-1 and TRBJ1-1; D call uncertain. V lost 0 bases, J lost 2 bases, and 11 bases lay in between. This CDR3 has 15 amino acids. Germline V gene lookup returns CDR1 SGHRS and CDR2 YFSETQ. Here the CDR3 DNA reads TGCGCCAGCAGCTTGGACTCACCGCTAAACACTGAAGCTTTCTTT. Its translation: CASSLDSPLNTEAFF.

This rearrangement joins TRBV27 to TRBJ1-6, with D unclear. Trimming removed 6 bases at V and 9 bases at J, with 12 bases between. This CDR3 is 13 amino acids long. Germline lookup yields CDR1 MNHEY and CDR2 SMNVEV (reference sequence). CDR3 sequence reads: CASRRLDASPLHF. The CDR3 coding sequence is TGTGCCAGCAGGAGATTGGACGCTTCACCCCTCCACTTT.

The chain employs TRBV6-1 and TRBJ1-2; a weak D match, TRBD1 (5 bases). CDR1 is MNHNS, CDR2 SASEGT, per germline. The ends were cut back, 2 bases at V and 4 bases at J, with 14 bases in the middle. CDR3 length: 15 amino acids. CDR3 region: CASSELRGTGYGYTF. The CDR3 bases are TGTGCCAGCAGTGAATTGAGGGGTACCGGCTATGGCTACACCTTC.

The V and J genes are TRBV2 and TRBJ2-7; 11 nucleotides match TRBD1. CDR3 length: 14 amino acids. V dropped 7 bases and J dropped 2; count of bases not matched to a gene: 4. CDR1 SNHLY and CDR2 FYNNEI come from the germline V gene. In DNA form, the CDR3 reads TGTGCCAGCAAACCGGGACAGGGGGCCTACGAGCAGTACTTC. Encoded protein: CASKPGQGAYEQYF.

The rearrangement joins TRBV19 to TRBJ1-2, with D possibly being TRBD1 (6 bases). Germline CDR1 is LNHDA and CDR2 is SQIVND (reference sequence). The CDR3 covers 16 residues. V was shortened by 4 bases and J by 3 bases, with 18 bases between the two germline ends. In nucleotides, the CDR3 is TGTGCCAGTAGTAACTCGCCGGGGGCCAGGGACTATGGCTACACCTTC. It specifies CASSNSPGARDYGYTF.

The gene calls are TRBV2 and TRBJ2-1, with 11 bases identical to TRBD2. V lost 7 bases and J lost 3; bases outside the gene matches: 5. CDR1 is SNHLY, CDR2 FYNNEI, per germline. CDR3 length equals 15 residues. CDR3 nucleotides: TGTGCCAGCACCCTAGCGGGGGGTAGCTACAATGAGCAGTTCTTC. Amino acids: CASTLAGGSYNEQFF.